This T cell receptor (beta chain) was identified during a study of monozygotic twins with inflammatory bowel disease. As for this clonotype: Its antigen is not identified.

In preparing each TCR library, 3,000 to 4,000 ng of total RNA was used. From the 5' RACE reads, TCRdb lists one entry per CDR3 protein and no DNA. Its table lists approximately 330,000 distinct CDR3 sequences. General study points: Twin pairs that were concordant did not differ from discordant pairs in repertoire similarity, possibly from limited power.

The TCR was taken from a human donor with ulcerative colitis or Crohn's disease, or a healthy co-twin of an affected twin (not recorded which). The sequenced sample was blood.

The CDR3 loop is CASSSSYILAVPFF. The chain carries TRBV7-2 and TRBJ2-7. The CDR3 is made up of 14 amino acids. Germline CDR1 is SGHTA and CDR2 is FQGNSA.